The 30 T cell receptor beta chains listed next were all sequenced from one sample in a study of T cell repertoires in cytomegalovirus infection. TCRdb processed the reads anew with MiXCR; each CDR3 protein has one entry. This sample has 300,000 to 400,000 distinct CDR3 sequences, with about 28% found just once. Their target antigens are unknown. Sequencing used cultured PBMCs, obtained from culture after CMV antigen stimulation. These receptors all come from a human donor in good health (CMV status not recorded). Some clones in this sample may be carry-over from other donors' samples.

J is TRBJ2-4 and V is TRBV7-9, with a weak D call TRBD2 (6 bases). This CDR3 contains 15 residues. The ends were cut back, 3 bases at V and 1 base at J, with 10 bases in the middle. Germline CDR1 is SEHNR and CDR2 is FQNEAQ (reference sequence). CDR3 region: CASSFQAGAKNIQYF. The CDR3 DNA is TGTGCCAGCAGCTTTCAAGCGGGTGCCAAAAACATTCAGTACTTC.

The rearrangement uses TRBV7-2 and TRBJ2-3, with D possibly being TRBD1 (6 bases). Germline values: CDR1 SGHTA, CDR2 FQGNSA. CDR3 length: 17 residues. Trimming shortened V by 1 base and J by 0 bases, and 14 bases separated the two germline ends. The chain's CDR3 is CASSLGLRQESTDTQYF. CDR3 in DNA: TGTGCCAGCAGCTTAGGGTTGAGACAGGAAAGCACAGATACGCAGTATTTT.

This clonotype came up many times. V is TRBV7-9 and J is TRBJ2-4; 8 bases are shared with TRBD1. V was clipped by 4 bases and J by 8 bases; unmatched bases: 7. CDR1 is SEHNR, CDR2 FQNEAQ, per germline (reference sequence). CDR3 length equals 14 residues. CDR3 DNA sequence: TGTGCCAGCAGCTCGACAGGGGTGGCGGACATTCAGTACTTC. It codes for CASSSTGVADIQYF. The whole variable domain, filled in from reference TRBV7-9 and TRBJ2-4, reads DTGVSQNPRHKITKRGQNVTFRCDPISEHNRLYWYRQTLGQGPEFLTYFQNEAQLEKSRLLSDRFSAERPKGSFSTLEIQRTEQGDSAMYLCASSSTGVADIQYFGAGTRLSVL.

This clonotype has just a few counts. The chain carries TRBV3-1 and TRBJ1-1; D possibly corresponds to TRBD1 (6 bases). Trimming removed 1 base from V and 3 bases from J, with 9 bases in between. The CDR3 length is 14 residues. Germline V gene lookup returns CDR1 LGHDT and CDR2 YNNKEL (reference sequence). The chain's CDR3 is CASSQVGGDTEAFF. CDR3 bases: TGTGCCAGCAGCCAAGTAGGGGGTGACACTGAAGCTTTCTTT.

The gene calls are TRBV6-1 and TRBJ2-5; D may be TRBD1 or TRBD2 (6 bases each). The CDR3 has 13 residues. Germline assignment: CDR1 MNHNS and CDR2 SASEGT. CDR3 sequence: CVSGRTVQETQYF. In DNA, the CDR3 is TGTGTAAGCGGGCGGACAGTCCAAGAGACCCAGTACTTC.

This clonotype has just a few counts. The V gene is TRBV7-2, the J gene TRBJ2-2; tentatively, D is TRBD1 (6 bases). Between the trimmed V and J ends, which lost 6 bases and 0 bases, there was a span of 14 bases. The CDR3 loop spans 16 amino acids. Germline assignment: CDR1 SGHTA and CDR2 FQGNSA. Written as DNA, the CDR3 is TGTGCCAGCAGGTGGTTAGAGGGGGCGAACACCGGGGAGCTGTTTTTT. Amino acid sequence: CASRWLEGANTGELFF.

This clonotype showed up just a few times. This chain joins TRBV2 and TRBJ1-4, with TRBD1 as a possible D gene (6 bases). The CDR3 totals 15 residues. Germline-derived CDR1 and CDR2 are SNHLY and FYNNEI. V lost 7 bases and J lost 0, with 12 bases in between. CDR3 DNA: TGTGCCAGCAATCGAGGGGGGACAACTAATGAAAAACTGTTTTTT. Encoded protein: CASNRGGTTNEKLFF.

This clonotype occurred a few times. The V call is TRBV19, the J call TRBJ1-1; 11 bases are a match to TRBD1. J was trimmed by 7 bases and V by 4 bases; bases with no gene match: 5. CDR3 length: 14 amino acids. Per germline, CDR1 LNHDA and CDR2 SQIVND (reference sequence). CDR3 sequence: CASSTRTGGGEAFF. DNA of the CDR3: TGTGCCAGTAGTACCCGGACAGGGGGCGGTGAAGCTTTCTTT.

The sample holds a few counts of this clonotype. The chain joins TRBV7-3 to TRBJ2-2; 9 bases agree with TRBD2. V shed 5 bases and J 2 bases; nucleotides not matched to a gene: 6. CDR1 is SGHTA, CDR2 FQGTGA, per germline. The CDR3 totals 16 residues. The CDR3 sequence is CASSLLAGANTGELFF. CDR3 DNA: TGTGCCAGCAGCCTTTTAGCGGGAGCAAACACCGGGGAGCTGTTTTTT.

This clonotype was observed a few times. The chain uses TRBV27 and TRBJ2-3, with 9 bases aligning to TRBD2. V was clipped by 7 bases and J by 6 bases; unmatched bases: 20. CDR1 MNHEY and CDR2 SMNVEV come from the germline V gene (reference sequence). The CDR3 covers 18 residues. The CDR3 region has the DNA TGTGCCAGCAACCCTGGGTACACCGAGCGGGGGGCGGTTGATACGCAGTATTTT. It encodes CASNPGYTERGAVDTQYF.

This clonotype was detected a few times. This chain joins TRBV6-1 and TRBJ2-5, with 10 bases identical to TRBD2. CDR1 is MNHNS and CDR2 is SASEGT in the germline V gene. After removal of 6 bases from V and 4 bases from J, the junction contained 11 bases not matched to a gene. The CDR3 runs 16 residues. CDR3: CASRRQAGGPGETQYF. The CDR3 coding sequence is TGTGCCAGCAGGAGACAAGCGGGGGGGCCCGGAGAGACCCAGTACTTC.

This clonotype appeared a few times. This chain links TRBV28 with TRBJ2-7; TRBD2 agrees at 10 bases. CDR1 and CDR2 (germline): MDHEN, SYDVKM. The trim removed 5 bases at V and 2 bases at J, leaving 15 bases unmatched. This CDR3 region has 18 residues. The CDR3 here is CASSPIAGGLLATYEQYF. Written as DNA, the CDR3 is TGTGCCAGCAGTCCCATAGCGGGAGGTCTTTTAGCGACCTACGAGCAGTACTTC.

This clonotype was detected only a few times. The chain joins TRBV27 to TRBJ2-1; possibly TRBD2 for D (6 bases). V was shortened by 6 bases and J by 0 bases, with 12 bases between the two germline ends. CDR1 and CDR2 (germline): MNHEY, SMNVEV (reference sequence). This CDR3 is 15 amino acids long. The CDR3 bases are TGTGCCAGCAGACGGGACTGGAGCTCCTACAATGAGCAGTTCTTC. It encodes CASRRDWSSYNEQFF.

This rearrangement joins TRBV28 to TRBJ1-1, with unresolved D. Germline values: CDR1 MDHEN, CDR2 SYDVKM. The V end lost 1 base, the J end lost 4 bases, and 16 bases lay between the germline ends. The CDR3 runs 16 residues. Here the CDR3 reads CASSLLPLGPGTEAFF. CDR3 coding DNA: TGTGCCAGCAGTTTATTACCCCTAGGCCCGGGCACTGAAGCTTTCTTT.

The chain couples TRBV12-3 or TRBV12-4 to TRBJ2-5, with TRBD1 matching 10 bases. V was pared by 5 bases and J by 3 bases, with 6 bases of the junction left unmatched. The CDR3 contains 15 residues. The CDR3 DNA follows: TGTGCCAGCAGTGGGGGACAGGGGCCTAAAGAGACCCAGTACTTC. It translates to CASSGGQGPKETQYF.

The rearrangement uses TRBV24-1 and TRBJ2-1; 7 bases are a match to TRBD2. Germline CDR1 and CDR2: KGHDR and SFDVKD. The CDR3 contains 17 residues. Unmatched junction bases numbered 11, after V lost 3 bases and J lost 4 bases. CDR3 sequence (DNA): TGTGCCACCAGTGATCCTGGGGGGGTGAAACTTTACAATGAGCAGTTCTTC. Its translation is CATSDPGGVKLYNEQFF.

The chain couples TRBV6-5 to TRBJ2-4; D might be TRBD1 (6 bases). The CDR3 covers 16 residues. CDR1 is MNHEY and CDR2 is SVGAGI in the germline V gene. The V and J ends lost 4 bases and 0 bases respectively, with 13 bases between them. This chain's CDR3 is CASSSGGGLAKNIQYF. DNA of the CDR3: TGTGCCAGCAGTTCTGGGGGCGGCCTAGCCAAAAACATTCAGTACTTC.

V gene TRBV19 combines with J gene TRBJ2-3, with D possibly TRBD1 on 5 matching bases. Trimming shortened V by 7 bases and J by 4 bases, and 15 bases separated the two germline ends. The V gene's germline CDR1 is LNHDA and CDR2 SQIVND (reference sequence). The CDR3 sequence is 14 residues long. This CDR3 is CASTTSRAADTQYF. As DNA, the CDR3 is TGTGCCAGTACTACCTCCAGGGCCGCAGATACGCAGTATTTT.

This clonotype has just a few counts. The chain has TRBV5-1 and TRBJ2-5; perhaps TRBD1 as D (5 bases). V was pared by 1 base and J by 4 bases, with 23 bases between. CDR3 length: 18 residues. The V gene's germline CDR1 is SGHRS and CDR2 YFSETQ. The CDR3 is CASSLYGRRTDTGETQYF. For the CDR3, the DNA is TGCGCCAGCAGCTTGTACGGCCGGCGGACCGATACAGGAGAGACCCAGTACTTC.

The chain couples TRBV20-1 to TRBJ2-7; TRBD2 agrees at 8 bases. CDR3 length equals 13 residues. V dropped 6 bases and J dropped 6; count of bases not matched to a gene: 10. Looked up from germline, CDR1 is DFQATT and CDR2 is SNEGSKA (reference sequence). In DNA form, the CDR3 reads TGCAGTGCCGGGGGGGGAGGGAGTCGCGAGCAGTACTTC. Its translation is CSAGGGGSREQYF.

V is TRBV2 and J is TRBJ2-1, with TRBD2 matching 8 bases. Germline-derived CDR1 and CDR2 are SNHLY and FYNNEI. Trimming at V came to 8 bases and at J to 2 bases, leaving 8 bases not matched to a gene. The CDR3 length is 15 residues. The CDR3 coding sequence is TGTGCCAGCGTTTATCCGGGAGGGACCTACAATGAGCAGTTCTTC. Translated: CASVYPGGTYNEQFF.

The gene calls are TRBV3-1 and TRBJ2-4; 11 bases match TRBD2. The CDR3 has 21 amino acids. Germline-derived CDR1 and CDR2 are LGHDT and YNNKEL (reference sequence). After removal of 5 bases from V and 3 bases from J, the junction contained 21 bases not matched to a gene. The CDR3 reads CASSGSIQTSGATPSKNIQYF. The CDR3 DNA reads as TGTGCCAGCAGCGGATCTATCCAGACTAGCGGGGCCACTCCGAGCAAAAACATTCAGTACTTC.

This clonotype turned up a few times. CDR3 amino acids: CASSLVAGPNTEAFF. CDR3 in DNA: TGTGCCAGCAGCTTAGTTGCAGGGCCGAACACTGAAGCTTTCTTT. The rearrangement uses TRBV11-1 and TRBJ1-1, with D possibly TRBD1 on 5 matching bases. The CDR3 loop spans 15 amino acids. Trimming removed 1 base from V and 1 base from J, with 10 bases in between. Germline assignment: CDR1 SGHAT and CDR2 FQDESV (reference sequence).

This clonotype was observed a few times. J is TRBJ2-3 and V is TRBV7-9; possible D gene TRBD2, 5 bases. CDR3 length: 15 residues. Germline CDR1 is SEHNR and CDR2 is FQNEAQ (reference sequence). With 0 bases removed from V and 0 bases from J, the gap between germline ends came to 7 bases. The CDR3 is CASSLASVSTDTQYF. CDR3 coding DNA: TGTGCCAGCAGCTTAGCTAGCGTCAGCACAGATACGCAGTATTTT.

The rearrangement links TRBV6-6 to TRBJ2-1, with a weak D call TRBD1 (5 bases). CDR3 size: 14 residues. The V gene lost 5 bases and the J gene lost 6 bases, with 14 bases spanning the gap. Looked up from germline, CDR1 is MNHNY and CDR2 is SVGAGI (reference sequence). The CDR3 nucleotides read TGTGCCAGCAGTACCTTCCGACAGAGCAATGAGCAGTTCTTC. This translates into CASSTFRQSNEQFF.

V usage is TRBV12-3 or TRBV12-4 and J usage is TRBJ1-5; TRBD1 might be the D (5 bases). The CDR3 spans 17 residues. Trimming left V 6 bases short and J 2 bases short, with 20 bases between. CDR3 DNA: TGTGCCAGCAGATACTCTGGCTCCGGGGGTGGCAATCAGCCCCAGCATTTT. It yields the protein CASRYSGSGGGNQPQHF.

CDR3: CASSSNRGETQYF. CDR3 DNA: TGTGCCAGCAGTTCCAACAGGGGAGAGACCCAGTACTTC. The chain uses TRBV27 and TRBJ2-5; 7 bases line up with TRBD1. Germline V gives CDR1 MNHEY, CDR2 SMNVEV (reference sequence). The CDR3 totals 13 residues. J was trimmed by 4 bases and V by 4 bases; bases with no gene match: 3.

The chain employs TRBV20-1 and TRBJ2-1; 9 bases are a match to TRBD2. Trimming at V came to 4 bases and at J to 4 bases, leaving 8 bases not matched to a gene. Germline V gene data show CDR1 as DFQATT and CDR2 as SNEGSKA (reference sequence). This CDR3 is built from 15 residues. DNA for the CDR3: TGCAGTGCTATCCCCGGGCGGGGGGGTTACAATGAGCAGTTCTTC. It encodes CSAIPGRGGYNEQFF.

This clonotype appeared a few times. This chain links TRBV7-4 with TRBJ1-2; D unresolved. Trimming pared 7 bases from V and 8 bases from J, leaving 23 bases between. The V gene's germline CDR1 is SGHVT and CDR2 SQSDAQ. The CDR3 is made up of 15 amino acids. CDR3 amino acids: CASTSNAYVGWGYTF. CDR3 DNA: TGTGCCAGCACCTCCAACGCCTACGTCGGATGGGGCTACACCTTC.

The rearrangement joins TRBV12-3 or TRBV12-4 to TRBJ1-2; D perhaps matches TRBD1 (6 bases). This CDR3 spans 15 amino acids. Trimming left V 1 base short and J 0 bases short, with 9 bases between. In DNA, the CDR3 is TGTGCCAGCAGTTTAGGGACAGAGACTAACTATGGCTACACCTTC. Its protein is CASSLGTETNYGYTF.